This TCR beta chain was obtained from a study of T cell repertoires in cytomegalovirus infection. Across the study: Matching HLA type and CMV infection were both indicated by public TCR beta signatures.

Whole-study results and caveats: HLA-C-restricted, CMV-specific TCR beta clonotypes were dominant ex vivo. Totalled public TCR beta family frequency picked out people who carried CMV plus the relevant HLA.

This clonotype was seen only once. Its cognate antigen is unknown. One entry per CDR3 protein, called by TCRdb with MiXCR from the reads. The data hold 150,000 to 200,000 distinct CDR3 sequences, with nearly 9.5% observed a single time. The source is a human donor in good health (CMV status not recorded). Some clones in this sample may be carry-over from other donors' samples. Sequencing was done on a sample of PBMCs.

This CDR3 is CSSSGLIYNEQFF. The CDR3 nucleotides are TGCAGCTCCTCGGGACTCATCTACAATGAGCAGTTCTTC. This chain uses TRBV29-1 with TRBJ2-1; possible D gene TRBD2, 6 bases. With 8 bases removed from V and 3 bases from J, the gap between germline ends came to 14 bases. The CDR3 has 13 amino acids. The germline V gene encodes CDR1 SQVTM and CDR2 ANQGSEA.